This entry concerns a single T cell receptor beta chain. This clonotype has a handful of counts. What this receptor recognizes is not known. There are no base qualities to consult, and no much larger clone falls within one base. Library preparation employed PCR. DNA from cultured CD4+ T cells underwent TCR sequencing with the Oncomine TCR Beta short-read assay at the Johns Hopkins FTIC core. The QIAamp micro DNA kit was used to extract genomic DNA from the cultured CD4+ T cells. The Oncomine TCR Beta libraries from cultured CD4+ T cells were pooled using unique dual indexes and then sequenced on an Illumina iSeq 100. In the paper's pipeline: Non-productive sequences were removed, and CDR3s not starting with C, not ending with F or W, or shorter than 7 amino acids were discarded. The MANAFEST web application identified antigen-specific clonotypes by comparing peptide-stimulated wells against reference wells and other culture wells. Positive clones required FDR below 0.05, an odds ratio above 5, and productive frequency above 0.1% in at least two of three replicate wells. A clonotype was classed as cross-reactive if the clonotype showed significant expansion both in SARS-CoV-2 spike wells and in at least one common cold coronavirus spike condition. Levenshtein distances (stringdist) and unrooted phylogenetic trees (ape) in R version 3.6.1 were used to assess CDR3 homology. The public reads were run again by TCRdb, first through fastp at Q25 and then through MiXCR, and only productive beta chains were kept. CDR3 protein duplicates are merged, each entry listing the most common genes and DNA. The V and J calls follow TCRdb's processing rather than the paper's. This sample is represented by 9,500 to 15,000 distinct CDR3 sequences; roughly 50% of them were singletons. Of the sample, about 15% is held by the ten largest clones.

Trimming removed 2 bases from V and 1 base from J; the gene matches leave 2 bases unexplained. In the germline V gene (reference sequence), CDR1 corresponds to SEHNR and CDR2 to FQNEAQ. Reading from cysteine to phenylalanine, the CDR3 counts 15 amino acids. The retained sequence is limited to the CDR3, 45 bases, with the frame set at the first base. The treatment or condition label, as the study defines it: roughly 10-day PBMC culture with coronavirus spike peptide pools or control peptides (ViraFEST assay). The ViraFEST assay, used in the study, expanded antigen-specific T cells with peptide pools and then identified the expanded clonotypes through TCR sequencing. The convalescent patients' positive SARS-CoV-2 PCR tests fell between March and December 2020, which was before the Alpha, Beta and Delta variants emerged in the United States. PBMCs were cultured at around 2 million per well in IMDM supplemented with around 5.5% human AB serum and 9 to 10 IU/ml IL-2, with approximately 9.5 ug/ml peptide pools added. On days 3 and 7, half of the culture medium was replaced with fresh IL-2-containing medium. Once the cells had been in culture for around 10 days, the EasySep CD4+ T cell isolation kit was used to isolate CD4+ T cells by negative selection. Ficoll-Paque Plus gradient centrifugation was used to isolate PBMCs from whole blood, and the isolated PBMCs were then either used fresh or cryopreserved at -140C. Each culture condition was generally run in triplicate wells.

The sample comes from a study of vaccination and CD4 T cells after COVID-19 (dated by TCRdb to the early 2020s). About the investigation overall: SARS-CoV-2 positivity had been established in the convalescent patients by nasal swab PCR, and mild disease was recorded in roughly 10 of these patients and severe disease in one. The convalescent cohort included six males and four females, with two Hispanic individuals, seven Caucasians, two Asians and one multiracial person. Each participant got two doses of either the Pfizer-BioNTech BNT162b2 vaccine (n=8) or the Moderna mRNA-1273 vaccine (n=2). Post-COVID blood samples from convalescent patients were collected a median of about 110 days after diagnosis, with a range of 35 to 161 days. Post-vaccine blood samples were collected a median of 72 days after the second vaccine dose, ranging from roughly 12 to 250 days. The cultures were stimulated with overlapping spike peptide pools from SARS-CoV-2 and from the common cold coronaviruses HCoV-NL63, HCoV-OC43 and HCoV-229E. As controls, cultures received a CEFX viral epitope pool (the positive control), an HIV-1 Nef peptide pool (the negative control), or no peptide at all. The spike-specific CD4+ TCR repertoire was compared before and after mRNA vaccination in approximately 9 COVID-19 convalescent patients and several infection-naive healthy vaccine recipients. Study-wide findings and limitations: In convalescent patients, nearly all vaccine-specific clones (304 of 307) were found to be mono-reactive for SARS-CoV-2 spike rather than cross-reactive with common cold coronaviruses. In convalescent patients, a median around 90% of post-vaccine SARS-CoV-2-reactive clones were detected only after vaccination, suggesting vaccine-specific priming. The study included relatively few convalescent patients and did not analyze early timepoints after natural infection. The median number of SARS-CoV-2-reactive clonotypes rose from around 22 after infection to a few dozen after vaccination, but the change was not significant.

This receptor was identified in a human donor with COVID-19. The sample here was cultured CD4+ T cells from blood, taken after SARS-CoV-2 vaccination. The V and J segments used are TRBV7-9 and TRBJ2-5, with 9 bases matching TRBD2. The CDR3 reads as follows: CASSLNSGGQETQYF. The DNA sequence is given as TGTGCCAGCAGCTTAAATAGCGGGGGCCAAGAGACCCAGTACTTC.